This passage covers 3 T cell receptor beta chains from one sample sequenced in a study of blood T cell repertoires in COVID-19 (dated by TCRdb to about 2020). The library was made by the immunoSEQ multiplex PCR assay. TCRdb mirrors the immuneACCESS table, restricted to in-frame sequences. Some clones are absent from its copies; in checked studies, under half trace to an unresolved V gene, and the reason for the others is unknown. Counted in this sample were about 98,000 clones; 75% to 90% of them appeared once. 5% to 6.5% of the sample is held by the ten biggest clonotypes. The sequenced material came from peripheral blood. The receptors were gathered from a woman in her forties or fifties with COVID-19, enrolled during active disease.

The chain uses TRBV7-9 and TRBJ1-6; the D is unclear. The germline V gene has CDR1 SEHNR and CDR2 FQNEAQ (reference sequence). V lost 2 bases, J lost 0 bases, and 14 bases lay in between. The CDR3 sequence is 18 residues long. CDR3 region: CASSLSQAASSYNSPLHF. CDR3 nucleotide sequence: TGTGCCAGCAGCTTATCCCAAGCCGCGAGCTCCTATAATTCACCCCTCCACTTT.

This chain uses TRBV2 with TRBJ2-3; TRBD2 matches 9 bases. The V gene's germline CDR1 is SNHLY and CDR2 FYNNEI. V was clipped by 8 bases and J by 0 bases; unmatched bases: 6. This CDR3 is 15 amino acids long. CDR3 amino acids: CASGSGGLSTDTQYF. The CDR3 region has the DNA TGTGCCAGCGGGAGCGGGGGGCTCAGCACAGATACGCAGTATTTT.

This chain uses TRBV5-6 with TRBJ2-7; the match to TRBD1 covers 7 bases. The V gene's germline CDR1 is SGHDT and CDR2 YYEEEE. The length of the CDR3 is 13 residues. V shed 4 bases, J shed 3 bases, and the junction held 4 bases outside the gene matches. The chain's CDR3 is CASSRTGSYEQYF. CDR3 nucleotide sequence: TGTGCCAGCAGCCGGACAGGTAGCTACGAGCAGTACTTC.